This TCR beta chain was identified during a study of T cell repertoires in cytomegalovirus infection. Study background: Alongside well-studied HLA-B-restricted CMV epitopes, recently identified HLA-C-restricted CMV epitopes were also used.

TCRdb itself ran the reads through MiXCR, one entry per CDR3 protein. The sample has approximately 990,000 distinct CDR3 sequences, 30% to 40% seen once. This clonotype occurred many times. Its antigen is unidentified. Study-wide results and limits: There were HLA-C-restricted CMV-specific TCR beta clonotypes dominating the ex vivo response.

CDR3 length: 15 residues. Trimming removed 5 bases at V and 2 bases at J, with 14 bases between. Germline V gene lookup returns CDR1 MNHEY and CDR2 SMNVEV (reference sequence). The sample in question was cultured CD8+ T cells from PBMCs, obtained from culture after CMV antigen stimulation. The sequence was obtained from a human donor in good health (CMV status not recorded). Some clones in this sample may be carry-over from other donors' samples. This rearrangement joins TRBV27 to TRBJ2-3; D call uncertain. DNA of the CDR3: TGTGCCAGCAGTCCCCTGGCTGACATCACAGATACGCAGTATTTT. Amino acids: CASSPLADITDTQYF.